Each of the 27 T cell receptor beta chains below was sequenced from the same sample in a study of shared clonotypes between healthy human individuals. Libraries were prepared by immunoSEQ multiplex PCR; TCRdb keeps only in-frame clonotypes and omits some of them. The data hold some 900,000 clones, with less than 85% observed a single time. Sequencing input: memory CD4+ T cells sorted from blood. As to subset: CD45RA-negative fraction. The receptors were gathered from a man aged 18-30 years in good health.

This chain connects TRBV7-8 to TRBJ1-6; D not certain. The V gene lost 2 bases and the J gene lost 5 bases, with 7 bases spanning the gap. The CDR3 is made up of 14 amino acids. Germline values: CDR1 SGHVS, CDR2 FQNEAQ. The CDR3 sequence: CASSLRLDNSPLHF. As DNA, the CDR3 is TGTGCCAGCAGCTTAAGGCTGGATAATTCACCCCTCCACTTT.

The genes are TRBV19 and TRBJ2-2; D possibly corresponds to TRBD1 (5 bases). CDR3 size: 17 residues. Trimming stripped 0 bases from V and 2 bases from J, with 13 bases between. Germline V gene sequence: CDR1 LNHDA, CDR2 SQIVND (reference sequence). CDR3 DNA: TGTGCCAGTAGTATAGAGCCGACAGCGCATAACACCGGGGAGCTGTTTTTT. This translates into CASSIEPTAHNTGELFF.

This rearrangement joins TRBV18 to TRBJ2-7; 10 bases are a match to TRBD2. Per germline, CDR1 KGHSH and CDR2 LQKENI. V lost 1 base to trimming and J lost 2 bases; unmatched junction nucleotides: 8. The CDR3 has 17 amino acids. The CDR3 nucleotides are TGTGCCAGCTCACCACAGGCTAGCGGGAGTGGCCCCTACGAGCAGTACTTC. Its protein is CASSPQASGSGPYEQYF.

The rearrangement uses TRBV6-6 and TRBJ2-7; possibly TRBD2 for D (6 bases). The V gene lost 7 bases and the J gene lost 6 bases, with 16 bases spanning the gap. This CDR3 has 13 residues. Germline CDR1 MNHNY, CDR2 SVGAGI (reference sequence). The CDR3 loop reads CASKSGSGSEQYF. In DNA form, the CDR3 reads TGTGCCAGCAAATCCGGGAGTGGGTCCGAGCAGTACTTC.

The V gene is TRBV5-1, the J gene TRBJ1-1; 7 bases map to TRBD1. The junction had 7 bases not matched to a gene; V was cut back by 4 bases and J by 1 base. The germline V gene encodes CDR1 SGHRS and CDR2 YFSETQ. The CDR3 sequence is 15 residues long. CDR3 DNA sequence: TGCGCCAGCAGCATGCGGCCAGGGGGGAACACTGAAGCTTTCTTT. Translation: CASSMRPGGNTEAFF.

This sequence joins TRBV18 and TRBJ1-6; 7 bases map to TRBD1. Germline lookup yields CDR1 KGHSH and CDR2 LQKENI. The CDR3 length is 14 residues. V lost 5 bases and J lost 8; bases outside the gene matches: 6. CDR3 loop: CASSEGDSYSPLHF. The CDR3 DNA follows: TGTGCCAGCTCAGAGGGGGACAGTTATTCACCCCTCCACTTT.

CDR3 sequence (DNA): TGTGCCAGCAGCTTGGCCCCGGCAAACTATGGCTACACCTTC. Its translation is CASSLAPANYGYTF. V usage is TRBV5-5 and J usage is TRBJ1-2; D not certain. The germline CDR1 and CDR2 sequences are SGHKS and YYEKEE (reference sequence). The CDR3 has 14 amino acids. Between the trimmed V and J ends, which lost 0 bases and 2 bases, there was a span of 8 bases.

This chain links TRBV25-1 with TRBJ2-5, with D perhaps being TRBD1 or TRBD2 (5 bases each). The CDR3 spans 16 residues. The germline CDR1 and CDR2 sequences are MGHDK and SYGVNS. The V and J ends lost 6 bases and 4 bases respectively, with 21 bases between them. The CDR3 coding sequence is TGTGCCAGCAGCGAAGGGAGTTTCCGGGGCCGAGAGACCCAGTACTTC. Protein: CASSEGSFRGRETQYF. Complete variable domain (other parts from reference TRBV25-1 and TRBJ2-5): EADIYQTPRYLVIGTGKKITLECSQTMGHDKMYWYQQDPGMELHLIHYSYGVNSTEKGDLSSESTVSRIRTEHFPLTLESARPSHTSQYLCASSEGSFRGRETQYFGPGTRLLVL.

In nucleotides, the CDR3 is TGTGCCAGCAGTCCCAACTATCCGGGACAGGGTTGGGGCTACACCTTC. It specifies CASSPNYPGQGWGYTF. The chain recombines TRBV27 with TRBJ1-2, with 9 bases matching TRBD1. The ends lost 5 bases at V and 8 bases at J; junction bases unmatched: 15. This CDR3 has 16 residues. The V gene's germline CDR1 is MNHEY and CDR2 SMNVEV (reference sequence).

The chain is built from TRBV2 and TRBJ1-2; no reliable D call. V gave up 1 base and J gave up 4 bases, with 10 bases separating them. The CDR3 length is 14 residues. The V gene's germline CDR1 is SNHLY and CDR2 FYNNEI. CDR3 bases: TGTGCCAGCAGTGAAGTCGCCTCGGCCTATGGCTACACCTTC. It yields the protein CASSEVASAYGYTF.

The rearrangement joins TRBV10-3 to TRBJ1-2; D not resolved. CDR1 and CDR2 (germline): ENHRY, SYGVKD. CDR3 length equals 12 residues. Trimming took off 0 bases at V and 7 bases at J, with 6 bases between the two ends. The CDR3 loop is CAISESRVGYTF. CDR3 nucleotide sequence: TGTGCCATCAGTGAGTCGCGGGTTGGCTACACCTTC.

This clone was seen just once. The rearrangement joins TRBV29-1 to TRBJ2-3, with TRBD2 matching over 10 bases. Germline V gene lookup returns CDR1 SQVTM and CDR2 ANQGSEA. V lost 6 bases, J lost 4 bases, and 7 bases stayed unmatched. CDR3 length equals 14 residues. The CDR3 DNA follows: TGCAGCGTCCTACTAGCGGGATCCCCAGATACGCAGTATTTT. Residues: CSVLLAGSPDTQYF.

The gene calls are TRBV11-3 and TRBJ2-1; either TRBD1 or TRBD2 may fit D (6 bases each). Between the trimmed V and J ends, which lost 5 bases and 7 bases, there was a span of 9 bases. The CDR3 covers 12 residues. CDR1 is SGHNT, CDR2 YENEEA, per germline. CDR3: CASSQGGNEQFF. CDR3 bases: TGTGCCAGCAGCCAAGGGGGGAATGAGCAGTTCTTC.

The rearrangement uses TRBV2 and TRBJ2-1; D possibly corresponds to TRBD1 (5 bases). The V end lost 5 bases, the J end lost 0 bases, and 11 bases lay between the germline ends. Per the germline V gene, CDR1 is SNHLY and CDR2 is FYNNEI. The CDR3 sequence is 15 residues long. For the CDR3, the DNA is TGTGCCAGCAGTAGGGGAATTGGCTCCTACAATGAGCAGTTCTTC. It is translated as CASSRGIGSYNEQFF.

This clone was detected only a few times. The chain links TRBV12-5 to TRBJ1-1; D remains unclear. This CDR3 contains 13 residues. The ends were cut back, 3 bases at V and 4 bases at J, with 9 bases in the middle. The germline CDR1 and CDR2 sequences are LGHNT and FRNRAP. The CDR3 sequence is CASGLSGFTEAFF. The CDR3 nucleotides read TGTGCTAGTGGTTTATCAGGTTTCACTGAAGCTTTCTTT.

This chain joins TRBV27 and TRBJ2-7; D not resolved. The CDR3 is 9 residues long. Trimming took 8 bases from V and 4 from J, leaving 3 bases between them. Germline lookup yields CDR1 MNHEY and CDR2 SMNVEV (reference sequence). In DNA form, the CDR3 reads TGTGCCAGCCCGTACGAGCAGTACTTC. It translates to CASPYEQYF.

This clone was found many times. This chain joins TRBV14 and TRBJ1-1, with D uncertain. The germline V gene encodes CDR1 SGHDN and CDR2 FVKESK. This CDR3 contains 15 residues. V lost 1 base, J lost 6 bases, and 15 bases lay in between. The CDR3 here is CASSQGNRRVPEAFF. The CDR3 DNA follows: TGTGCCAGCAGCCAAGGTAACCGGCGGGTCCCTGAAGCTTTCTTT.

The chain joins TRBV30 to TRBJ2-3; 9 bases agree with TRBD2. CDR3 size: 15 residues. The V gene end was trimmed by 4 bases and the J gene end by 0 bases; junction bases not matched to a gene: 5. Germline-derived CDR1 and CDR2 are GTSNPN and SVGIG (reference sequence). The CDR3 bases are TGTGCCTGGACCTCTAGCGGGACTAGCACAGATACGCAGTATTTT. Its protein product is CAWTSSGTSTDTQYF.

The chain joins TRBV11-2 to TRBJ1-6; possible D gene TRBD1, 6 bases. Germline V gene sequence: CDR1 SGHAT, CDR2 FQNNGV. The ends were cut back, 5 bases at V and 7 bases at J, with 21 bases in the middle. The CDR3 totals 17 residues. The CDR3 sequence: CASSRGILGGANSPLHF. Written as DNA, the CDR3 is TGTGCCAGCAGCCGGGGCATACTAGGGGGTGCGAATTCACCCCTCCACTTT.

A remark on this clone: Other DNA sequences from this sample encode an identical CDR3 as well. The rearrangement uses TRBV18 and TRBJ2-7; D assignment may be TRBD1 or TRBD2 (5 bases each). The germline V gene has CDR1 KGHSH and CDR2 LQKENI. V was pared by 2 bases and J by 3 bases, with 11 bases between. The CDR3 length is 14 residues. The CDR3 DNA sequence: TGTGCCAGCTCACCAGGGGCGGGTGGCTACGAGCAGTACTTC. Translating it yields CASSPGAGGYEQYF.

J is TRBJ1-6 and V is TRBV28; the D gene is possibly TRBD1 (6 bases). Trimming cost V 3 bases and J 10 bases, with 16 bases left between them. This CDR3 region has 15 residues. In germline, CDR1 is MDHEN, CDR2 SYDVKM. CDR3 nucleotide sequence: TGTGCCAGCAGTTTCGGATTCAGGGGCGGATCACCCCTCCACTTT. Amino acid sequence: CASSFGFRGGSPLHF.

This clone was recorded many times. At one of its ends the junction is not consistent with the germline gene, which may arise from a read error. V and J are TRBV7-7 and TRBJ2-2; 7 nucleotides agree with TRBD1. This CDR3 is built from 18 residues. In germline, CDR1 is SSHAT, CDR2 FNYEAQ (reference sequence). CDR3 DNA sequence: TGTGCTAGCAGCTTAGGGGGCCTAGCCCTACTTGGCACCGGGGAGCTGTTTTTT. Amino acid sequence: CASSLGGLALLGTGELFF.

This rearrangement joins TRBV11-1 to TRBJ2-2; D ambiguous. Trimming took off 4 bases at V and 7 bases at J, with 4 bases between the two ends. The CDR3 is 11 amino acids. Germline-derived CDR1 and CDR2 are SGHAT and FQDESV (reference sequence). CDR3 DNA: TGTGCCAGCAGCTGGGGCGGGGAGCTGTTTTTT. This sequence encodes CASSWGGELFF. The complete variable domain, with remaining parts taken from reference TRBV11-1 and TRBJ2-2, reads EAEVAQSPRYKITEKSQAVAFWCDPISGHATLYWYRQILGQGPELLVQFQDESVVDDSQLPKDRFSAERLKGVDSTLKIQPAELGDSAMYLCASSWGGELFFGEGSRLTVL.

This clone has a handful of counts. The chain is built from TRBV30 and TRBJ1-1, with no clear D. The germline V gene has CDR1 GTSNPN and CDR2 SVGIG (reference sequence). The CDR3 consists of 13 residues. The ends were cut back, 2 bases at V and 0 bases at J, with 7 bases in the middle. CDR3 protein: CAWSRDMNTEAFF. In DNA form, the CDR3 reads TGTGCCTGGAGTCGAGACATGAACACTGAAGCTTTCTTT.

The chain is built from TRBV10-1 and TRBJ1-4; D uncertain. This CDR3 is built from 11 residues. Germline CDR1 reads WNHNN; CDR2 reads SYGVQD (reference sequence). Trimming removed 8 bases from V and 8 bases from J, with 9 bases in between. The CDR3: CASHSQEKLFF. Written as DNA, the CDR3 is TGCGCCAGCCATAGTCAGGAAAAACTGTTTTTT.

V usage is TRBV27 and J usage is TRBJ2-7; 7 nucleotides align to TRBD1. Germline V gene data show CDR1 as MNHEY and CDR2 as SMNVEV (reference sequence). The V and J ends lost 6 bases and 0 bases, in that order; junction bases with no gene match: 5. CDR3 length: 14 amino acids. This CDR3 reads CASSRQGSSYEQYF. DNA for the CDR3: TGTGCCAGCAGCCGACAGGGAAGCTCCTACGAGCAGTACTTC.

This clone was counted a few times. The chain combines TRBV18 with TRBJ2-2; TRBD1 agrees at 7 bases. CDR1 is KGHSH, CDR2 LQKENI, per germline. Losses at the gene ends were 1 base for V and 4 bases for J; bases not matched to a gene: 6. The CDR3 length is 16 residues. Written as DNA, the CDR3 is TGTGCCAGCTCACCACAGATGACAGGGACCACCGGGGAGCTGTTTTTT. Its protein is CASSPQMTGTTGELFF.